The 2 T cell receptor beta chains in this list originate from one sample, sequenced in a study of blood T cells in healthy people across ages. Next came a second PCR, run for about 7 to 12 cycles, which used a sample-barcoded 5' primer along with a J-beta primer mix. TCRdb analysed the 5' RACE reads with MiXCR anew, one entry per CDR3 protein. The profile covers about 1.5 million distinct CDR3 sequences, with around 42% appearing a single time and 7.9% taken by the ten largest. The specimen sequenced was blood. All receptors come from a woman between 18 and 29 years old in good health.

This chain links TRBV29-1 with TRBJ2-1; 12 nucleotides agree with TRBD2. CDR3 length: 13 amino acids. Germline loops: CDR1 SQVTM, CDR2 ANQGSEA. The trim removed 4 bases at V and 13 bases at J, leaving 8 bases unmatched. The CDR3 region has the DNA TGCAGCGTTGGGCTAGCGGGAGGGGAGACCCAGTTCTTC. It translates to CSVGLAGGETQFF.

This clonotype was picked up a small number of times. V and J are TRBV5-1 and TRBJ2-5, with 7 bases fitting TRBD1. From germline, CDR1 is SGHRS and CDR2 YFSETQ. After removal of 8 bases from V and 2 bases from J, the junction contained 9 bases not matched to a gene. The CDR3 spans 14 residues. In DNA, the CDR3 is TGCGCCAGTTCCCAAGGACAGGAGCAAGAGACCCAGTACTTC. The encoded protein is CASSQGQEQETQYF.